This T cell receptor (beta chain) was profiled in a study of memory CD4+ T cells and cytomegalovirus serostatus. Study-wide context: Healthy Belgian adult donors included about nine CMV-positive and 24 CMV-negative people.

Deletions cut 6 bases from V and 3 bases from J, with 11 bases between. The CDR3 totals 13 residues. Germline V lookup: CDR1 SGHVS, CDR2 FQNEAQ. Original processing methods: After removing out-of-frame reads, 2.3 million or so distinct TCRbeta sequences remained. Generated by immunoSEQ multiplex PCR, the TCRdb table keeps only in-frame clones and is missing some. The V and J calls and clone size were taken over from that table, and D and trimming were inferred from the DNA. This table has approximately 46,000 clones, roughly 83% appearing once. Notes on this clone: What it binds is unknown.

Study findings and constraints: About two fifths of the roughly 150 known CMV-associated TCRbeta sequences appeared in CD4+ memory.

Single viable CD3+CD4+CD8-CD45RO+ cells were sorted as the memory CD4+ T cells. Serum IgG to CMV pp150, pp28, p38 and p52 defined serostatus. This clonotype was obtained from an adult in good health and CMV-seronegative. The sample consisted of memory CD4+ T cells from blood. This sequence joins TRBV7-8 and TRBJ2-5; no clear D. CDR3 amino acids: CASSTNLKETQYF. The DNA for the CDR3 is TGTGCCAGCAGTACCAATCTGAAAGAGACCCAGTACTTC. The whole variable domain, remainder taken from reference TRBV7-8 and TRBJ2-5, is GAGVSQSPRYKVAKRGQDVALRCDPISGHVSLFWYQQALGQGPEFLTYFQNEAQLDKSGLPSDRFFAERPEGSVSTLKIQRTQQEDSAVYLCASSTNLKETQYFGPGTRLLVL.